Listed below are T cell receptor beta chains from one sample, sequenced in a study of OX40 agonist ivuxolimab in advanced cancers. Some clones are missing from TCRdb's copy, which holds only in-frame ones; the method was immunoSEQ multiplex PCR. The repertoire holds 35,000 to 50,000 clones, approximately 78% seen once, with 2.6% in the top ten. Here the sequenced sample was CD4+ or CD8+ T cells sorted from blood, taken in a trial of the OX40 agonist ivuxolimab. All receptors come from an adult with an advanced solid tumor such as melanoma, head and neck, liver or kidney cancer. Each CDR3 is given with its conserved first and last residue. The order of the fields is CDR3 length, J gene, clone size, V gene, D gene, CDR3 protein, CDR3 DNA. The D gene is left open where the match is weak. Clone size is stated in some rows and not others, as once, few, many or a class when expanded.

CDR3 length: 16
J gene: TRBJ2-3
clone size: once
V gene: TRBV5-1
D gene: .
CDR3 protein: CASSLGPRVLTDTQYF
CDR3 DNA: TGCGCCAGCAGCTTAGGACCTAGGGTCCTCACAGATACGCAGTATTTT

CDR3 length: 19
J gene: TRBJ2-2
clone size: .
V gene: TRBV19
D gene: TRBD2
CDR3 protein: CASRRGLAGNKKNTGELFF
CDR3 DNA: TGTGCCAGTAGAAGGGGACTAGCGGGAAATAAAAAGAACACCGGGGAGCTGTTTTTT

CDR3 length: 15
J gene: TRBJ2-1
clone size: few
V gene: TRBV4-3
D gene: .
CDR3 protein: CASSQDGNRYNEQFF
CDR3 DNA: TGCGCCAGCAGCCAAGACGGGAACAGATACAATGAGCAGTTCTTC

CDR3 length: 13
J gene: TRBJ2-3
clone size: .
V gene: TRBV5-1
D gene: .
CDR3 protein: CASSRGATDTQYF
CDR3 DNA: TGCGCCAGCAGCAGGGGCGCGACAGATACGCAGTATTTT

CDR3 length: 16
J gene: TRBJ1-1
clone size: .
V gene: TRBV27
D gene: .
CDR3 protein: CASSLSYFWGNTEAFF
CDR3 DNA: TGTGCCAGCAGTTTATCTTATTTCTGGGGGAACACTGAAGCTTTCTTT

CDR3 length: 15
J gene: TRBJ2-2
clone size: .
V gene: TRBV7-3
D gene: TRBD2
CDR3 protein: CASGPGLLNTGELFF
CDR3 DNA: TGTGCCAGCGGTCCGGGACTACTTAACACCGGGGAGCTGTTTTTT

CDR3 length: 11
J gene: TRBJ2-7
clone size: .
V gene: TRBV2
D gene: .
CDR3 protein: CASSPQTEQYF
CDR3 DNA: TGTGCCAGCAGTCCCCAAACCGAGCAGTACTTC

CDR3 length: 13
J gene: TRBJ1-1
clone size: .
V gene: TRBV7-9
D gene: TRBD1
CDR3 protein: CASSREGAGEAFF
CDR3 DNA: TGTGCCAGCAGTCGGGAGGGGGCGGGTGAAGCTTTCTTT

CDR3 length: 16
J gene: TRBJ1-5
clone size: .
V gene: TRBV10-3
D gene: .
CDR3 protein: CAISEGGRHSNQPQHF
CDR3 DNA: TGTGCCATCAGTGAAGGGGGAAGGCATAGCAATCAGCCCCAGCATTTT

CDR3 length: 15
J gene: TRBJ2-7
clone size: few
V gene: TRBV28
D gene: TRBD2
CDR3 protein: CASSSGDYLDYEQYF
CDR3 DNA: TGTGCCAGCAGTTCGGGGGACTACCTTGACTACGAGCAGTACTTC

CDR3 length: 12
J gene: TRBJ2-3
clone size: .
V gene: TRBV7-6
D gene: .
CDR3 protein: CASSGATDTQYF
CDR3 DNA: TGTGCCAGCAGCGGAGCCACAGATACGCAGTATTTT

CDR3 length: 14
J gene: TRBJ1-6
clone size: .
V gene: TRBV5-6
D gene: TRBD1
CDR3 protein: CASSLLQGFSPLHF
CDR3 DNA: TGTGCCAGCAGCTTATTACAGGGGTTTTCACCCCTCCACTTT

CDR3 length: 14
J gene: TRBJ2-1
clone size: .
V gene: TRBV5-4
D gene: .
CDR3 protein: CASSLEPAYNEQFF
CDR3 DNA: TGTGCCAGCAGCTTGGAGCCAGCCTACAATGAGCAGTTCTTC

CDR3 length: 15
J gene: TRBJ1-1
clone size: once
V gene: TRBV6-6
D gene: .
CDR3 protein: CASSRRREVTTEAFF
CDR3 DNA: TGTGCCAGCAGTCGCCGGCGAGAGGTTACGACTGAAGCTTTCTTT

CDR3 length: 16
J gene: TRBJ2-3
clone size: .
V gene: TRBV5-1
D gene: TRBD2
CDR3 protein: CASSFVSGSSTDTQYF
CDR3 DNA: TGCGCCAGTAGCTTTGTTAGCGGGAGTAGCACAGATACGCAGTATTTT

CDR3 length: 14
J gene: TRBJ1-2
clone size: .
V gene: TRBV5-8
D gene: TRBD1
CDR3 protein: CASSLQGAVYGYTF
CDR3 DNA: TGTGCCAGCAGCTTACAGGGGGCTGTCTATGGCTACACCTTC

CDR3 length: 12
J gene: TRBJ2-1
clone size: few
V gene: TRBV2
D gene: .
CDR3 protein: CASRDRYNEQFF
CDR3 DNA: TGTGCCTCCCGGGACCGATACAATGAGCAGTTCTTC

CDR3 length: 13
J gene: TRBJ1-5
clone size: .
V gene: TRBV11-2
D gene: .
CDR3 protein: CASSGTNNQPQHF
CDR3 DNA: TGTGCCAGCAGCGGGACTAACAATCAGCCCCAGCATTTT

CDR3 length: 13
J gene: TRBJ2-2
clone size: .
V gene: TRBV6-5
D gene: .
CDR3 protein: CASRPPDTGELFF
CDR3 DNA: TGTGCCAGCAGGCCTCCGGACACCGGGGAGCTGTTTTTT

CDR3 length: 13
J gene: TRBJ1-1
clone size: .
V gene: TRBV4-3
D gene: .
CDR3 protein: CASSPRTQSEAFF
CDR3 DNA: TGCGCCAGCAGCCCCCGGACTCAGTCTGAAGCTTTCTTT

CDR3 length: 10
J gene: TRBJ1-1
clone size: few
V gene: TRBV29-1
D gene: .
CDR3 protein: CSVEQGIAFF
CDR3 DNA: TGCAGCGTTGAGCAGGGAATAGCTTTCTTT

CDR3 length: 15
J gene: TRBJ1-5
clone size: .
V gene: TRBV19
D gene: .
CDR3 protein: CASVGLKTVNQPQHF
CDR3 DNA: TGTGCCAGTGTAGGTCTAAAGACGGTCAATCAGCCCCAGCATTTT

CDR3 length: 15
J gene: TRBJ2-1
clone size: .
V gene: TRBV10-1
D gene: .
CDR3 protein: CASSVRDAGRGEQFF
CDR3 DNA: TGCGCCAGCAGTGTTAGGGACGCTGGAAGGGGTGAGCAGTTCTTC

CDR3 length: 16
J gene: TRBJ1-2
clone size: once
V gene: TRBV10-2
D gene: TRBD1
CDR3 protein: CASSVRGDRVEGGYTF
CDR3 DNA: TGCGCCAGCAGTGTTCGAGGAGACAGGGTGGAAGGTGGCTACACCTTC

CDR3 length: 16
J gene: TRBJ1-5
clone size: .
V gene: TRBV5-1
D gene: TRBD1
CDR3 protein: CASSLGPGQGGQPQHF
CDR3 DNA: TGCGCCAGCAGCTTGGGGCCGGGACAGGGCGGTCAGCCCCAGCATTTT

CDR3 length: 14
J gene: TRBJ1-4
clone size: .
V gene: TRBV6-1
D gene: .
CDR3 protein: CASTTHPTNEKLFF
CDR3 DNA: TGTGCCAGCACCACACACCCAACTAATGAAAAACTGTTTTTT